Presented here are 18 T cell receptor beta chains from one specimen sequenced in a study of blood T cells in healthy people across ages. The second PCR ran about 6 to 12 cycles with a sample-barcoded 5' primer and J-beta primers. One entry per CDR3 protein results from TCRdb running MiXCR on the 5' RACE reads. The data contain approximately 600,000 distinct CDR3 sequences, under 70% of them singletons. The sequencing input was blood. Source of these receptors: a man between 60 and 70 years old in good health.

V usage is TRBV12-3 or TRBV12-4 and J usage is TRBJ1-2; D is unclear. Trimming shortened V by 4 bases and J by 1 base, and 16 bases separated the two germline ends. The CDR3 is 16 amino acids. The CDR3 nucleotides are TGTGCCAGCAGTTCCCCGGGAACACGGGATAACTATGGCTACACCTTC. Protein: CASSSPGTRDNYGYTF.

About this clonotype: At one of its ends the junction is not consistent with the germline gene, which may arise from a read error. This rearrangement joins TRBV27 to TRBJ1-1; D remains ambiguous. The CDR3 is made up of 16 amino acids. The germline V gene has CDR1 MNHEY and CDR2 SMNVEV (reference sequence). CDR3 region: CTSSRAGPRSNTEAFF. CDR3 sequence (DNA): TGTACCAGCAGTAGGGCAGGACCCCGATCAAACACCGAAGCTTTCTTT.

This clonotype was seen repeatedly, ten times or more. The J gene is TRBJ2-1, the V gene TRBV5-1; D remains ambiguous. V gave up 0 bases and J gave up 5 bases, with 9 bases separating them. The germline gives CDR1 SGHRS, CDR2 YFSETQ. This CDR3 has 14 residues. The CDR3 is CASSLESSHNEQFF. In DNA, the CDR3 is TGCGCCAGCAGCTTGGAGTCCAGCCACAATGAGCAGTTCTTC.

The table lists this clonotype with a few counts. V gene TRBV6-5 combines with J gene TRBJ1-5; TRBD1 matches at 7 bases. The J segment lost 3 bases and the V segment lost 6 bases, leaving 5 bases of the junction unmatched. This CDR3 comprises 14 residues. CDR1 and CDR2 (germline): MNHEY, SVGAGI. The CDR3 region is CASRATGDNQPQHF. The CDR3 DNA sequence: TGTGCCAGCAGAGCTACAGGGGACAATCAGCCCCAGCATTTT.

The J gene is TRBJ1-2, the V gene TRBV28; unclear D gene. V was pared by 7 bases and J by 7 bases, with 19 bases between. Germline loops: CDR1 MDHEN, CDR2 SYDVKM. This CDR3 spans 14 amino acids. CDR3 residues: CASIIGSGAGGYTF. Here the CDR3 DNA reads TGTGCCAGCATCATAGGGTCAGGAGCAGGTGGCTACACCTTC.

The J gene is TRBJ2-5, the V gene TRBV4-1, with D possibly matching TRBD2 (6 bases). The V end lost 0 bases, the J end lost 6 bases, and 11 bases lay between the germline ends. CDR3 length: 14 residues. Germline V gene sequence: CDR1 MGHRA, CDR2 YSYEKL. The CDR3: CASSQEGGIKTQYF. The CDR3 region has the DNA TGCGCCAGCAGCCAAGAAGGAGGGATCAAGACCCAGTACTTC.

The chain combines TRBV28 with TRBJ1-4; D is perhaps TRBD1 (5 bases). V lost 5 bases to trimming and J lost 6 bases, with 10 bases between them. This CDR3 has 13 amino acids. The germline CDR1 and CDR2 sequences are MDHEN and SYDVKM. CDR3 in amino acids: CASSLGGDEKLFF. The DNA of the CDR3 is TGTGCCAGCAGTCTTGGGGGGGATGAAAAACTGTTTTTT.

V usage is TRBV7-9 and J usage is TRBJ2-4, with D perhaps matching TRBD2 (6 bases). The CDR3 length is 13 residues. Looked up from germline, CDR1 is SEHNR and CDR2 is FQNEAQ (reference sequence). The germline V and J ends were trimmed by 5 bases and 3 bases, with 8 bases remaining between them. The CDR3 spells CASSRDFKNIQYF. The CDR3, as DNA: TGTGCCAGCAGCCGGGACTTCAAAAACATTCAGTACTTC.

J is TRBJ2-5 and V is TRBV11-1; 10 bases agree with TRBD2. Trimming removed 0 bases from V and 5 bases from J; junction bases left unmatched: 3. This CDR3 is built from 15 residues. Germline values: CDR1 SGHAT, CDR2 FQDESV (reference sequence). CDR3 amino acids: CASSLAGTSVETQYF. CDR3 DNA: TGTGCCAGCAGCTTAGCGGGGACTAGCGTGGAGACCCAGTACTTC.

The J gene is TRBJ1-1, the V gene TRBV12-3 or TRBV12-4; D is uncertain. The V gene lost 1 base and the J gene lost 0 bases, with 12 bases spanning the gap. The CDR3 consists of 16 residues. CDR3 DNA sequence: TGTGCCAGCAGTTTAGGGGCCGCACCCATGAACACTGAAGCTTTCTTT. The encoded protein is CASSLGAAPMNTEAFF.

J is TRBJ2-7 and V is TRBV7-9, with TRBD2 matching over 7 bases. There are 16 residues in the CDR3. V lost 3 bases, J lost 2 bases, and 10 bases stayed unmatched. Germline assignment: CDR1 SEHNR and CDR2 FQNEAQ (reference sequence). CDR3 sequence: CASSFEYGGSPYEQYF. In DNA form, the CDR3 reads TGTGCCAGCAGCTTTGAGTACGGCGGGAGCCCCTACGAGCAGTACTTC.

This clonotype came up a few times. A much bigger clone sits one base away, suggesting this may be a read error. The V and J genes are TRBV29-1 and TRBJ2-7, with 9 bases lining up with TRBD1. The last part of the DNA fits TRBJ2-1 better; the J call may be wrong. In germline, CDR1 is SQVTM, CDR2 ANQGSEA. There are 14 residues in the CDR3. The CDR3 bases are TGCAGCGTTGCGGGACAGGGAAGTTCCTACGAGCAGTTCTTC. It specifies CSVAGQGSSYEQFF.

The gene calls are TRBV7-2 and TRBJ2-1; 10 nucleotides line up with TRBD2. This CDR3 region has 15 residues. Germline CDR1 and CDR2: SGHTA and FQGNSA. With 5 bases clipped from V and 5 bases from J, the junction kept 6 bases outside the gene matches. The CDR3 nucleotides are TGTGCCAGCAGCCAGCGGGGGGGCGGAGACAATGAGCAGTTCTTC. As protein: CASSQRGGGDNEQFF. Supplemented by reference TRBV7-2 and TRBJ2-1, the full variable domain reads GAGVSQSPSNKVTEKGKDVELRCDPISGHTALYWYRQSLGQGLEFLIYFQGNSAPDKSGLPSDRFSAERTGGSVSTLTIQRTQQEDSAVYLCASSQRGGGDNEQFFGPGTRLTVL.

The chain carries TRBV11-2 and TRBJ2-3; 15 bases fit TRBD2. J gave up 3 bases and V 5 bases, and 6 bases lay outside the gene matches. This CDR3 region has 17 residues. Per germline, CDR1 SGHAT and CDR2 FQNNGV. The CDR3 nucleotides read TGTGCCAGCAGCCCCGGGACTAGCGGGGGGCTAACAGATACGCAGTATTTT. Translating it yields CASSPGTSGGLTDTQYF.

This sequence joins TRBV12-3 or TRBV12-4 and TRBJ2-3, with D unresolved. CDR3 size: 12 residues. Trimming removed 7 bases at V and 5 bases at J, with 10 bases between. The CDR3 loop is CASTPSRDTQYF. The CDR3, as DNA: TGTGCCAGCACCCCGTCGCGAGATACGCAGTATTTT.

This clonotype has just one count. The chain couples TRBV28 to TRBJ2-4, with TRBD1 matching 7 bases. The J call may be incorrect, as the DNA end agrees better with TRBJ2-5. Germline loops: CDR1 MDHEN, CDR2 SYDVKM. CDR3 size: 16 residues. CDR3 loop: CASSTRQGDLQETQYF. Here the CDR3 DNA reads TGTGCCAGCAGTACCCGACAGGGTGACCTGCAAGAGACCCAGTACTTC.

The chain couples TRBV7-9 to TRBJ2-1; unclear D gene. Looked up from germline, CDR1 is SEHNR and CDR2 is FQNEAQ (reference sequence). With 3 bases removed from V and 9 bases from J, the gap between germline ends came to 12 bases. The length of the CDR3 is 13 residues. The CDR3 region has the DNA TGTGCCAGCAGCTTCCGAGGCCCCCGTGAGCAGTTCTTC. Residues: CASSFRGPREQFF.

V and J are TRBV6-5 and TRBJ2-7, with TRBD1 matching 9 bases. Germline V gene data show CDR1 as MNHEY and CDR2 as SVGAGI. CDR3 size: 17 residues. V dropped 2 bases and J dropped 1; count of bases not matched to a gene: 9. The CDR3 DNA is TGTGCCAGCAGTTACCTTGGACAGGGGAGGCTGTCCTACGAGCAGTACTTC. Protein: CASSYLGQGRLSYEQYF.